This T cell receptor beta chain was captured by sequencing in a study of blood T cell repertoires in COVID-19. Assay: immunoSEQ multiplex PCR; the TCRdb copy retains only in-frame clones and omits some. The table includes tens of thousands of clones, over 80% detected once. This clone was observed once. V gave up 5 bases and J gave up 3 bases; unmatched junction bases: 9. CDR1 SGHDT and CDR2 YYEEEE come from the germline V gene. The length of the CDR3 is 16 residues. Sequencing was done on a sample of peripheral blood. V is TRBV5-6 and J is TRBJ1-1; TRBD1 aligns across 11 bases. This TCR was sampled from a human donor in a cohort sampled during active COVID-19. The CDR3 is CASSWTGGRRDTEAFF. CDR3 bases: TGTGCCAGCAGTTGGACAGGGGGCCGCCGCGACACTGAAGCTTTCTTT.